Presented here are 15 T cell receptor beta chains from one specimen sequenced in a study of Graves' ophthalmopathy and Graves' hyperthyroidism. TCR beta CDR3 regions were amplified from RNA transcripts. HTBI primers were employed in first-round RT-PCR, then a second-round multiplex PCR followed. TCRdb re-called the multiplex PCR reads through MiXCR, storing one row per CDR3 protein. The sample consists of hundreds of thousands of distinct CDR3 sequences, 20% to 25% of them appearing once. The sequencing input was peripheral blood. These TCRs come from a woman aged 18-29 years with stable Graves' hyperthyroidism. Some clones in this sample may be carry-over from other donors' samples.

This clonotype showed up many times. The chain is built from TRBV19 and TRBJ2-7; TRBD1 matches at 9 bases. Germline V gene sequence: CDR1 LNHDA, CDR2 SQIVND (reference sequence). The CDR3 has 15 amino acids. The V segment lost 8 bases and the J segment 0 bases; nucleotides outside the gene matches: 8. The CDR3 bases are TGTGCCAGTGGGGAGCCGGGACAGGGCTCCTACGAGCAGTACTTC. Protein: CASGEPGQGSYEQYF.

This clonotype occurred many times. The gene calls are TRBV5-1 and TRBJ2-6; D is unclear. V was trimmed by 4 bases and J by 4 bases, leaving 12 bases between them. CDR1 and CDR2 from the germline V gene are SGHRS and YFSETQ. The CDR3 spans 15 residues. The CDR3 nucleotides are TGCGCCAGCAGCCCATGGGTATCCGGGGCCAACGTCCTGACTTTC. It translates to CASSPWVSGANVLTF. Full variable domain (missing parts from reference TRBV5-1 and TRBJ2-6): KAGVTQTPRYLIKTRGQQVTLSCSPISGHRSVSWYQQTPGQGLQFLFEYFSETQRNKGNFPGRFSGRQFSNSRSEMNVSTLELGDSALYLCASSPWVSGANVLTFGAGSRLTVL.

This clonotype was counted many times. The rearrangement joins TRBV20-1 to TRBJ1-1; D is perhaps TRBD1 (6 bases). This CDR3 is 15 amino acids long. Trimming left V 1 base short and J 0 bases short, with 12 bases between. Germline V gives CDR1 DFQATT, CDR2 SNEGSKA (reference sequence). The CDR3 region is CSARVGTGMNTEAFF. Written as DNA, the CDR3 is TGCAGTGCTAGAGTGGGTACAGGGATGAACACTGAAGCTTTCTTT.

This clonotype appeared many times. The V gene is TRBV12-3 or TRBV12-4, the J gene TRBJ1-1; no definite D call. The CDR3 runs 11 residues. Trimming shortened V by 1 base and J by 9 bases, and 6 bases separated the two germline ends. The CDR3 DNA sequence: TGTGCCAGCAGTTTAGGTGAAAAAGCTTTCTTT. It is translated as CASSLGEKAFF.

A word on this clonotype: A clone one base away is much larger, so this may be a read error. For the CDR3, the DNA is TGTGCCAGCAGTTGGGGAGAAACGGATCAGCCCCAGGATTTT. Translated: CASSWGETDQPQDF. This chain joins TRBV6-5 and TRBJ1-5; D is ambiguous. The germline V gene has CDR1 MNHEY and CDR2 SVGAGI. The CDR3 spans 14 residues.

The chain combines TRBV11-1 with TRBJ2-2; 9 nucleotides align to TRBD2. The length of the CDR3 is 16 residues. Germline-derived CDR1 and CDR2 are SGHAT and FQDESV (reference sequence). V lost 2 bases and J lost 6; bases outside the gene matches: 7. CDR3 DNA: TGTGCCAGCAGCTTATCGGAGCGGGGGGTTTCCGGGGAGCTGTTTTTT. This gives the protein CASSLSERGVSGELFF.

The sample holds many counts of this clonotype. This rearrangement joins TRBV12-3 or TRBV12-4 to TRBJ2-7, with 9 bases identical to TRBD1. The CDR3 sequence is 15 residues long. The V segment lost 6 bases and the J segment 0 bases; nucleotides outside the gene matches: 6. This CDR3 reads CASSPGQGLSYEQYF. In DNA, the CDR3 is TGTGCCAGCAGCCCGGGACAGGGCCTCTCCTACGAGCAGTACTTC.

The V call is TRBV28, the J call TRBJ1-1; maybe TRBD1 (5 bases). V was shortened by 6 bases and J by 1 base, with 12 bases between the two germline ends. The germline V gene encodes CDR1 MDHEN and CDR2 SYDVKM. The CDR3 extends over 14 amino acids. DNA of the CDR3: TGTGCCAGCAGCTACGGGACTTCGAACACTGAAGCTTTCTTT. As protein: CASSYGTSNTEAFF.

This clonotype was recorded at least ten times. The DNA of the CDR3 is TGTGCCAGCAGTCCACTCCGCAGTGCCTCTGGAAACACCATATATTTT. The encoded protein is CASSPLRSASGNTIYF. The J gene is TRBJ1-3, the V gene TRBV12-3 or TRBV12-4; no definite D call. V was pared by 5 bases and J by 0 bases, with 14 bases between. The CDR3 has 16 residues.

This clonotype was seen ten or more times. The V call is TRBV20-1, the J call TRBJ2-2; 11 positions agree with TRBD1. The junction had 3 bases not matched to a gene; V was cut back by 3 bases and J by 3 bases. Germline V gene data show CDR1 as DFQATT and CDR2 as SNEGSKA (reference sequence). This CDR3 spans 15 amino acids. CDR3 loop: CSARDRGLDTGELFF. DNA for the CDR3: TGCAGTGCTAGGGACAGGGGGCTGGACACCGGGGAGCTGTTTTTT.

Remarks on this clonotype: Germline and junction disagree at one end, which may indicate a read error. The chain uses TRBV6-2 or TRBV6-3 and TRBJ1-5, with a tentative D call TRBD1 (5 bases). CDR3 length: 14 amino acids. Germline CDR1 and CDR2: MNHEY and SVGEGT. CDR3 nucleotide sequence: TGTGTCAGCAGTAGGCAGGGAGGCAATCAGCCCCAGCATTTT. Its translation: CVSSRQGGNQPQHF.

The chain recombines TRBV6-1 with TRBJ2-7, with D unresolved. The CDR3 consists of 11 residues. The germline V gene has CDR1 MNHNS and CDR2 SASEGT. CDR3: CSSSHIYEQYV. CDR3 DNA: TGTTCCAGCAGCCACATCTACGAGCAGTACGTC.

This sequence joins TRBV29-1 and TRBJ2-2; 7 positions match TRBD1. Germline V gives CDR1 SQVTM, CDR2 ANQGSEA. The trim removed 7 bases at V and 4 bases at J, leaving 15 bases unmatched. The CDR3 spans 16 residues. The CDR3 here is CSAHSTRNRGTGELFF. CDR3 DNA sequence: TGCAGCGCACACTCCACCCGAAACAGGGGCACCGGGGAGCTGTTTTTT.

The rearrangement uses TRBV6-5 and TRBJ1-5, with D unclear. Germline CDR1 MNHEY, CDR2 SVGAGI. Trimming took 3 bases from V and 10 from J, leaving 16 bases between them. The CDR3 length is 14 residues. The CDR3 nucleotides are TGTGCCAGCAGTTATGGGCCCGAGGTGGTTCCCCAGCATTTT. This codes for CASSYGPEVVPQHF.

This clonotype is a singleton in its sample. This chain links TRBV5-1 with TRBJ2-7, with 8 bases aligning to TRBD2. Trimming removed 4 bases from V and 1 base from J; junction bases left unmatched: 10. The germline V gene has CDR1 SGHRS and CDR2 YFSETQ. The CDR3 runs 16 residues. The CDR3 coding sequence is TGCGCCAGCAGCCTTGACCCAGCGGGAGCGTCCTACGAGCAGTACTTC. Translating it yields CASSLDPAGASYEQYF.